Below, one T cell receptor (beta chain) is given with its context. This sample is drawn from a study of blood T cell repertoires in COVID-19. At the level of the study: COVID-19 samples collected from the United States, Italy and Spain covered acute and convalescent phases.

Under the authors' procedure: Cell counts per sample came from amplifying reference gene primers. Profiled with immunoSEQ multiplex PCR; TCRdb holds only in-frame clones, not every one. V, J and clone size are those of that table, while D and trimming were read from the DNA. The sample shows about 170,000 clones, about four fifths of them seen only once. This CDR3 has 15 residues. Germline V gene lookup returns CDR1 LNHDA and CDR2 SQIVND (reference sequence). V trimming: 6 bases; J trimming: 0 bases; junction bases outside the gene matches: 7. This clonotype originated in an elderly woman with acute or convalescent COVID-19. The sample was peripheral blood. This chain connects TRBV19 to TRBJ1-1; 7 bases agree with TRBD1. The DNA of the CDR3 is TGTGCCAGTAGGATCCGGGACAGCCTGAACACTGAAGCTTTCTTT. It specifies CASRIRDSLNTEAFF.